Listed below are T cell receptor beta chains from one sample, sequenced in a study of CD8 T cells in ankylosing spondylitis. TCRdb redid the calling of the 5' RACE reads with MiXCR, one entry per CDR3 protein. The repertoire has some 130,000 distinct CDR3 sequences, around 9.3% of them found once; the top ten carry about 3.6%. Sequencing was carried out using blood, either unsorted or a sorted T cell fraction (not recorded which). The source is a male donor with ankylosing spondylitis or in good health (not recorded which). Each CDR3 is given with its conserved first and last residue. D genes are given only for firm matches. Clone size is stated in some rows and not others, as once, few, many or a class when expanded.

V | D | size | CDR3
TRBV5-6 | - | few | CASSLGPDRPVPIYEQYF
TRBV7-2 | - | many | CASSLMGAGDQPQHF
TRBV29-1 | TRBD2 | many | CSVRTSGYLDEQFF
TRBV5-1 | - | few | CASSLGGVGNTIYF
TRBV11-2 | - | many | CASSLTLGARNRETQYF
TRBV7-9 | - | many | CASSLGTANTEAFF
TRBV6-1 | - | many | CASRNSGVGTDTQYF
TRBV27 | - | once | CASSPLGGPNYGYTF
TRBV6-5 | - | - | CASKLHTDTQYF
TRBV20-1 | - | few | CSAADRDHEQFF
TRBV6-2/TRBV6-3 | TRBD1 | - | CASSKGQAYEQYF